At least ten counts were recorded for the clone carrying this T cell receptor (beta chain). The CDR3 runs to 17 residues. Germline V gene sequence: CDR1 SGHRS, CDR2 YFSETQ. V gave up 0 bases and J gave up 0 bases, with 13 bases separating them. TCR beta CDR3 regions were amplified from RNA transcripts. The TCR CDR3 was amplified in a first-round RT-PCR using the HTBI primer set. TCRdb independently ran MiXCR on the multiplex PCR reads; one entry per CDR3 protein. The sample shows approximately 400,000 distinct CDR3 sequences, about 18% of them seen only once. This sample stems from a study of T cells in Graves' hyperthyroidism and ophthalmopathy. Patients were excluded for uncontrolled infection, other autoimmune disease, pregnancy or lactation.

The V gene is TRBV5-1, the J gene TRBJ1-3; D gene uncertain. The clonotype was recovered from a young man with Graves' ophthalmopathy. Material for sequencing was blood. The CDR3 spells CASSLDEVTASGNTIYF. CDR3 nucleotide sequence: TGCGCCAGCAGCTTGGATGAGGTCACCGCCTCTGGAAACACCATATATTTT. The entire variable domain, with the rest obtained from reference TRBV5-1 and TRBJ1-3, is as follows: KAGVTQTPRYLIKTRGQQVTLSCSPISGHRSVSWYQQTPGQGLQFLFEYFSETQRNKGNFPGRFSGRQFSNSRSEMNVSTLELGDSALYLCASSLDEVTASGNTIYFGEGSWLTVV.